This TCR beta chain derives from a study of shared clonotypes between healthy human individuals. Note on this clone: Its antigen is as yet unknown. This may be a read error, as it is one base from a much larger clone. The sample holds other DNA sequences that translate to the same CDR3.

Whole-study results and caveats: Across a handful of donors, naive CD4 shared about 5%, naive CD8 3% to 3.5%, memory CD4 roughly 2.3%, memory CD8 0.4% to 0.5%.

V lost 5 bases, J lost 3 bases, and 3 bases stayed unmatched. This CDR3 is 13 amino acids long. The germline V gene has CDR1 SGHVS and CDR2 FQNEAQ. Profiling relied on immunoSEQ multiplex PCR, and the TCRdb table lists in-frame clones only, not all of them. The sample has around 700,000 clones, about two thirds seen once. Source material: memory CD4+ T cells sorted from blood. The subset here: CD45RA-negative fraction. This chain links TRBV7-8 with TRBJ1-1, with 7 bases that match TRBD1. The source of this sequence is a woman aged 30 to 39 in good health. CDR3 coding DNA: TGTGCCAGCAGCCGACAGGGAGACACTGAAGCTTTCTTT. Amino acid sequence: CASSRQGDTEAFF.